A selection of T cell receptor beta chains follows, all from one sample in a study of CD8 T cells in Susac syndrome. From the immunoSEQ multiplex PCR reads, TCRdb called clonotypes with MiXCR, one entry per CDR3 protein. The sample includes 190,000 or so distinct CDR3 sequences, 90% to 95% of them seen just once. Specimen: CD4+ T cells from PBMCs. These receptors were obtained from a human donor with multiple sclerosis. Each CDR3 is given with its conserved first and last residue. D genes are given only for firm matches. Size is omitted from some rows. Given values are once, few, many or a class for expanded clones.

v_call	clone_size	d_call	j_call	cdr3_aa	cdr3_nt
TRBV4-1	NA	NA	TRBJ2-3	CASSQDQGGADTQYF	TGCGCCAGCAGCCAAGATCAGGGGGGGGCAGATACGCAGTATTTT
TRBV7-2	NA	NA	TRBJ2-1	CASSLALTGAGNEQFF	TGTGCCAGCAGCTTAGCGCTAACCGGGGCCGGGAATGAGCAGTTCTTC
TRBV13	NA	NA	TRBJ2-5	CASSLLGGKNEETLYF	TGTGCCAGCAGCTTACTAGGAGGAAAAAACGAAGAGACCCTGTACTTC
TRBV20-1	NA	NA	TRBJ2-1	CSARKRGSSYNEQFF	TGCAGTGCTAGGAAACGGGGGAGCTCCTACAATGAGCAGTTCTTC
TRBV12-3/TRBV12-4	NA	TRBD2	TRBJ2-1	CASSPTSVEEQFF	TGTGCCAGCAGCCCGACTAGCGTCGAAGAGCAGTTCTTC
TRBV3-1	NA	NA	TRBJ2-7	CASSQSLTHGDLSYEQYF	TGTGCCAGCAGCCAATCACTTACTCACGGGGACCTCTCCTACGAGCAGTACTTC
TRBV30	NA	NA	TRBJ2-2	CAWSDRLLSGELFF	TGTGCCTGGAGTGACCGATTGCTCTCCGGGGAGCTGTTTTTT
TRBV20-1	NA	NA	TRBJ2-1	CSATQSRSTYNEQFF	TGCAGTGCTACCCAGAGCAGATCGACCTACAATGAGCAGTTCTTC
TRBV4-1	once	TRBD1	TRBJ1-1	CASSQVIKSTGPEAFF	TGCGCCAGCAGCCAAGTTATTAAATCGACAGGGCCCGAAGCTTTCTTT
TRBV2	NA	TRBD2	TRBJ2-3	CASTSGLASDTQYF	TGTGCCAGCACCTCGGGACTAGCTTCAGATACGCAGTATTTT
TRBV4-1	NA	NA	TRBJ1-5	CASSQTGTNQPQHF	TGCGCCAGCAGCCAAACAGGGACGAATCAGCCCCAGCATTTT
TRBV7-9	NA	NA	TRBJ1-2	CASSLAVGRTAYGYTF	TGTGCCAGCAGCTTAGCGGTAGGACGGACGGCCTATGGCTACACCTTC
TRBV4-1	NA	NA	TRBJ2-1	CASSQGRTRATYNEQFF	TGCGCCAGCAGCCAAGGTCGGACAAGGGCTACCTACAATGAGCAGTTCTTC
TRBV20-1	NA	TRBD2	TRBJ2-5	CSAKTGTSVGTQYF	TGCAGTGCAAAAACCGGGACTAGCGTCGGGACCCAGTACTTC
TRBV28	NA	TRBD1	TRBJ1-1	CASSVAGTAGRDTEAFF	TGTGCCAGCAGTGTGGCCGGGACAGCCGGTCGGGACACTGAAGCTTTCTTT
TRBV12-5	once	TRBD2	TRBJ2-2	CASGLVLAEPGELFF	TGTGCTAGTGGTTTGGTACTAGCGGAACCCGGGGAGCTGTTTTTT
TRBV5-4	NA	NA	TRBJ1-5	CASSLRPGQPQHF	TGTGCCAGCAGCCTGAGACCGGGGCAGCCCCAGCATTTT
TRBV3-1	NA	NA	TRBJ2-7	CASSRRDYEQYF	TGTGCCAGCAGCCGCCGGGACTACGAGCAGTACTTC
TRBV18	NA	NA	TRBJ2-3	CASSPARTDTQYF	TGTGCCAGCTCACCGGCCCGCACAGATACGCAGTATTTT
TRBV3-1	once	TRBD1	TRBJ2-5	CASSPVAGTGIETQYF	TGTGCCAGCAGCCCGGTGGCCGGGACAGGGATCGAGACCCAGTACTTC
TRBV18	NA	NA	TRBJ1-2	CASSPEFGRTKDGGYTF	TGTGCCAGCTCACCAGAGTTCGGCAGGACGAAGGATGGTGGCTACACCTTC
TRBV29-1	NA	TRBD1	TRBJ2-1	CSVAGGGSYNEQFF	TGCAGCGTTGCAGGGGGCGGGTCCTACAATGAGCAGTTCTTC
TRBV20-1	NA	NA	TRBJ2-1	CSAPERGNEQFF	TGCAGTGCCCCAGAGAGAGGCAATGAGCAGTTCTTC
TRBV6-5	NA	NA	TRBJ2-7	CASRGGALYEQYF	TGTGCCAGCAGGGGAGGAGCCCTCTACGAGCAGTACTTC
TRBV20-1	NA	TRBD1	TRBJ2-5	CSARDGQGPETQYF	TGCAGTGCTAGAGATGGACAGGGACCAGAGACCCAGTACTTC
TRBV5-4	NA	TRBD1	TRBJ2-3	CASSLDRGNTQYF	TGTGCCAGCAGCTTGGACAGGGGAAATACGCAGTATTTT
TRBV18	NA	NA	TRBJ2-3	CASSPGGPDTQYF	TGTGCCAGCTCACCGGGCGGGCCAGATACGCAGTATTTT
TRBV4-2	NA	TRBD2	TRBJ2-3	CASSQDRGGVGDTQYF	TGTGCCAGCAGCCAAGACCGGGGGGGGGTCGGAGACACGCAGTATTTT
TRBV18	few	NA	TRBJ1-1	CASSRGLNTEAFF	TGTGCCAGCTCTAGGGGACTGAACACTGAAGCTTTCTTT
TRBV29-1	NA	NA	TRBJ2-3	CSVEDLSDTQYF	TGCAGCGTTGAAGATCTCTCGGATACGCAGTATTTT
TRBV19	NA	NA	TRBJ2-4	CASSADSLLAKNIQYF	TGTGCCAGTAGTGCCGACAGCCTTCTAGCCAAAAACATTCAGTACTTC
TRBV5-1	NA	NA	TRBJ2-3	CASSLQGPADTQYF	TGCGCCAGCAGCTTGCAGGGGCCGGCAGATACGCAGTATTTT
TRBV24-1	NA	NA	TRBJ2-2	CATQHTNTGELFF	TGTGCCACCCAGCACACCAACACCGGGGAGCTGTTTTTT
TRBV2	NA	TRBD2	TRBJ2-7	CASSEVGGRLNEQYF	TGTGCCAGCAGTGAAGTTGGCGGGAGACTGAACGAGCAGTACTTC
TRBV29-1	NA	TRBD2	TRBJ2-1	CSVLLAGDNEQFF	TGCAGCGTCTTACTAGCGGGGGACAATGAGCAGTTCTTC
TRBV27	once	NA	TRBJ2-1	CASSLQVEGRNEQFF	TGTGCCAGCAGTTTGCAGGTGGAGGGACGCAATGAGCAGTTCTTC
TRBV7-2	NA	NA	TRBJ2-5	CAIEQGTQYF	TGTGCCATAGAGCAGGGGACCCAGTACTTC
TRBV16	NA	NA	TRBJ1-1	CASSPLGLNTEAFF	TGTGCCAGCAGCCCCCTCGGGTTAAACACTGAAGCTTTCTTT
TRBV29-1	NA	NA	TRBJ1-5	CSVAREGNQPQHF	TGCAGCGTCGCCCGTGAGGGCAATCAGCCCCAGCATTTT
TRBV24-1	NA	TRBD2	TRBJ2-7	CATRAGEASYEQYF	TGTGCCACAAGAGCGGGAGAAGCATCCTACGAGCAGTACTTC
TRBV20-1	NA	TRBD2	TRBJ2-3	CSARRGASTDTQYF	TGCAGTGCTAGGCGGGGGGCAAGCACAGATACGCAGTATTTT
TRBV12-3/TRBV12-4	NA	NA	TRBJ2-5	CASSLGGFGTQYF	TGTGCCAGCAGTTTAGGAGGGTTTGGGACCCAGTACTTC
TRBV29-1	NA	NA	TRBJ2-7	CSVARDPAGYEQYF	TGCAGCGTTGCTCGGGACCCCGCGGGGTACGAGCAGTACTTC
TRBV20-1	NA	TRBD1	TRBJ2-6	CSARDDRGGSGANVLTF	TGCAGTGCTAGGGATGACAGGGGGGGCTCTGGGGCCAACGTCCTGACTTTC
TRBV12-3/TRBV12-4	NA	NA	TRBJ1-4	CASSFGGNEKLFF	TGTGCCAGCAGTTTTGGGGGTAATGAAAAACTGTTTTTT
TRBV6-1	NA	NA	TRBJ1-2	CASRRDLRNYGYTF	TGTGCCAGCCGTCGGGACCTTCGGAACTATGGCTACACCTTC
TRBV2	NA	NA	TRBJ2-5	CASSDGVGETQYF	TGTGCCAGCAGTGATGGGGTTGGGGAGACCCAGTACTTC
TRBV7-9	NA	NA	TRBJ2-1	CASSLPWGEQFF	TGTGCCAGCAGCTTACCCTGGGGTGAGCAGTTCTTC